This T cell receptor (beta chain) was identified in a study of molecular identifiers for immune sequencing clone quantification. For the study at large: Four of five splits of RNA from around 18,000 or 91,000 naive CD8 cells were sequenced in replicates.

The study's findings and limits: Clones of above 20 RNA copies carried over 99% of effector molecules; in naive cells they carried under 1%. Identical barcode-sharing TCR molecules could lead to underestimated sizes for highly expanded clones.

One entry per CDR3 protein, called by TCRdb with MiXCR from the PCR reads. This sample yields 70,000 to 95,000 distinct CDR3 sequences, of which roughly 19% are seen a single time; around 0.8% belongs to the top ten. Trimming at V came to 4 bases and at J to 0 bases, leaving 12 bases not matched to a gene. The CDR3 loop spans 18 amino acids. CDR1 and CDR2 (germline): LGHDT, YNNKEL (reference sequence). Sorting captured naive CD8 T cells as CD8+CD4-CCR7+CD45RA+. This clonotype was detected many times. Its antigen remains unknown. Specimen: naive CD8+ T cells from blood, with Jurkat cell RNA spiked in. Subset of the sample: FACS-sorted CD8+CD4-CCR7+CD45RA+ naive T cells. The receptor was derived from a human donor in good health. Some libraries in this study had Jurkat cell RNA spiked in. The V call is TRBV3-1, the J call TRBJ1-3, with TRBD1 matching 7 bases. The CDR3 reads CASSLRDRALPSGNTIYF. The CDR3 bases are TGTGCCAGCAGCCTTAGAGACAGGGCCCTCCCCTCTGGAAACACCATATATTTT.